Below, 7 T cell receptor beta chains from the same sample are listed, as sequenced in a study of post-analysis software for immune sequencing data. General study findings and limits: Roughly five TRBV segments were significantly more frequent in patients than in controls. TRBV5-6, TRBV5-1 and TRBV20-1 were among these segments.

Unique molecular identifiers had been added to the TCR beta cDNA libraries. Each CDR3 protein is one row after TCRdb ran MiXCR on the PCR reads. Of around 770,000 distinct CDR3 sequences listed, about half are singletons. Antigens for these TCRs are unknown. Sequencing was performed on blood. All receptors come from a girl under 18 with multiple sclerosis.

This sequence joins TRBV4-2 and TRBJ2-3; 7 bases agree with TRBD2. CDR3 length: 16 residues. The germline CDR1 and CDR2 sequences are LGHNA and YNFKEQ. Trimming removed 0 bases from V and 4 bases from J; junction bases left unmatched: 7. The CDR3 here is CASSQDPAGMADTQYF. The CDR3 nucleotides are TGTGCCAGCAGCCAAGATCCAGCGGGGATGGCAGATACGCAGTATTTT.

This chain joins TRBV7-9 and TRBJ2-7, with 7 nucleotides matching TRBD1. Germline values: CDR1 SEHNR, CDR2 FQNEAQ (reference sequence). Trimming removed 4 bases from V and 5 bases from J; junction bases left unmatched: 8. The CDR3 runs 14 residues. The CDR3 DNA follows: TGTGCCAGCAGCTACGACAGGGTGGCGAACGAGCAGTACTTC. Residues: CASSYDRVANEQYF.

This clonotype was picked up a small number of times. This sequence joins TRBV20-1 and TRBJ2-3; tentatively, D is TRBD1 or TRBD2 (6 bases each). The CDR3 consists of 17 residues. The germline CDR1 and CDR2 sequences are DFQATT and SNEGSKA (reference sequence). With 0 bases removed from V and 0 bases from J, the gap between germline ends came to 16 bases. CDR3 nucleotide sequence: TGCAGTGCTAGAGATTCGGGGGCCGCCCTTAGCACAGATACGCAGTATTTT. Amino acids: CSARDSGAALSTDTQYF.

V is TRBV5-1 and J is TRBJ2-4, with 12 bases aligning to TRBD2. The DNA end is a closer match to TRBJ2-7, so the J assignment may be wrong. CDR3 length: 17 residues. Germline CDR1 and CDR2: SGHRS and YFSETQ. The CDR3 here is CASSLVPLAGGVYEQYF. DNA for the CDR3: TGCGCCAGCAGCTTGGTCCCACTAGCGGGAGGCGTCTACGAGCAGTACTTC.

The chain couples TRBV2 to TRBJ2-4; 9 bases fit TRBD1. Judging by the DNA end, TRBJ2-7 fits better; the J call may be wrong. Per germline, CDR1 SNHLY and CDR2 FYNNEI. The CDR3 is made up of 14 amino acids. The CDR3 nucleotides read TGTGCCAGCATTCCGGGACAGGGCAACCCCGAGCAGTACTTC. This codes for CASIPGQGNPEQYF.

The CDR3 DNA reads as TGTGCCAGCAGCTTAGGGACTAACCCTACCTACGAGCAGTACTTC. This codes for CASSLGTNPTYEQYF. The J gene is TRBJ2-7, the V gene TRBV13; TRBD2 might be the D (5 bases). The CDR3 covers 15 residues. Trimming left V 0 bases short and J 2 bases short, with 11 bases between. Germline loops: CDR1 PRHDT, CDR2 FYEKMQ (reference sequence). Combining the CDR3 with reference TRBV13 and TRBJ2-7 gives the whole variable domain AAGVIQSPRHLIKEKRETATLKCYPIPRHDTVYWYQQGPGQDPQFLISFYEKMQSDKGSIPDRFSAQQFSDYHSELNMSSLELGDSALYFCASSLGTNPTYEQYFGPGTRLTVT.

CDR3: CASRPRTGNYEKLFF. CDR3 in DNA: TGTGCCAGCAGGCCACGGACAGGGAATTATGAAAAACTGTTTTTT. The chain couples TRBV12-3 or TRBV12-4 to TRBJ1-4, with 8 bases fitting TRBD1. This CDR3 contains 15 residues. The V and J ends lost 6 bases and 6 bases, in that order; junction bases with no gene match: 9.